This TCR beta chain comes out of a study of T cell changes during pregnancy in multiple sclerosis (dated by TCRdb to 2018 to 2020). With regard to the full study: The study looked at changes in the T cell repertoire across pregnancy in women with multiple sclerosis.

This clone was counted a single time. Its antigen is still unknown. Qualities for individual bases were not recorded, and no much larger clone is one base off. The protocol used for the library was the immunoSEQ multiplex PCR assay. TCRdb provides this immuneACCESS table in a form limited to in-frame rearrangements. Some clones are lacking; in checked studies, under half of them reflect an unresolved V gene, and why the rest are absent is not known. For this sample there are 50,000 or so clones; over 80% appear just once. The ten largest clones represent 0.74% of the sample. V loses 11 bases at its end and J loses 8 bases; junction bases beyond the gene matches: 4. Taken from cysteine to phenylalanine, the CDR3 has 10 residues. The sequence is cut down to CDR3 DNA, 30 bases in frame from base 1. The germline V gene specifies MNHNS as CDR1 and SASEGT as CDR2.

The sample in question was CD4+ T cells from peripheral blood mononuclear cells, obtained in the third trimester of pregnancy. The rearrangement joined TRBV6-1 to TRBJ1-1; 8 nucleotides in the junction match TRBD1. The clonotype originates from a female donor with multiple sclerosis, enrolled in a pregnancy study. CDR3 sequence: CAAYRGEAFF. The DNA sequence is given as TGTGCCGCTTACAGGGGGGAAGCTTTCTTT.